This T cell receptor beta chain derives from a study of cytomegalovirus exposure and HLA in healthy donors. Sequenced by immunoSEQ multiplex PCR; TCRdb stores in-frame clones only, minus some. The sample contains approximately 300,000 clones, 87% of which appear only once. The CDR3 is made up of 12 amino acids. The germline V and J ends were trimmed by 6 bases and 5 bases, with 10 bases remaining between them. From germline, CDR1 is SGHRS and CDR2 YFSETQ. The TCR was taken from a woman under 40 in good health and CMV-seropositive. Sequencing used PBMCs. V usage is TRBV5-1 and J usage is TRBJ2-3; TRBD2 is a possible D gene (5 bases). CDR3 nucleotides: TGCGCCAGCACCGGCGGGTTAGATACGCAGTATTTT. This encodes CASTGGLDTQYF. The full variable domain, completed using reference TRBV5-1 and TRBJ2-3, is KAGVTQTPRYLIKTRGQQVTLSCSPISGHRSVSWYQQTPGQGLQFLFEYFSETQRNKGNFPGRFSGRQFSNSRSEMNVSTLELGDSALYLCASTGGLDTQYFGPGTRLTVL.